These 5 T cell receptor beta chains were all obtained from the same sample, sequenced in a study of control samples from healthy donors and cancer patients. Assay: immunoSEQ multiplex PCR; the TCRdb copy retains only in-frame clones and omits some. The profile covers some 12,000 clones, with roughly 95% appearing a single time and roughly 27% taken by the ten largest. The sample taken for sequencing was PBMCs. These receptors all come from a man aged 65-85 years with head and neck cancer.

The rearrangement joins TRBV5-5 to TRBJ2-7, with D possibly being TRBD1 or TRBD2 (6 bases each). Germline V lookup: CDR1 SGHKS, CDR2 YYEKEE (reference sequence). Trimming removed 1 base at V and 6 bases at J, with 11 bases between. The CDR3 consists of 13 residues. The CDR3 region has the DNA TGTGCCAGCAGCTTGTACAGGGAGGCCGAGCAGTACTTC. Translated, it gives CASSLYREAEQYF. The whole variable domain, filled in from reference TRBV5-5 and TRBJ2-7, reads DAGVTQSPTHLIKTRGQQVTLRCSPISGHKSVSWYQQVLGQGPQFIFQYYEKEERGRGNFPDRFSARQFPNYSSELNVNALLLGDSALYLCASSLYREAEQYFGPGTRLTVT.

The CDR3 reads CASSRGPRNTIYF. Written as DNA, the CDR3 is TGTGCCAGCAGCCGAGGCCCCAGAAACACCATATATTTT. V usage is TRBV7-8 and J usage is TRBJ1-3; D remains ambiguous. V lost 5 bases, J lost 5 bases, and 10 bases lay in between. In germline, CDR1 is SGHVS, CDR2 FQNEAQ. The CDR3 totals 13 residues.

The chain has TRBV21-1 and TRBJ1-1. TRBV21-1 constitutes a pseudogene. CDR3 length equals 14 residues. The CDR3 is CASSKPGRNTEAFF. CDR3 nucleotide sequence: TGTGCCAGCAGCAAACCGGGACGGAACACTGAAGCTTTCTTT.

The chain couples TRBV3-1 (or the pseudogene TRBV3-2) to TRBJ2-1, with 10 bases fitting TRBD2. From germline, CDR1 is LGHDT and CDR2 YNNKEL (reference sequence). V lost 1 base and J lost 6; bases outside the gene matches: 3. The CDR3 spans 15 residues. The CDR3 loop is CASSQVASGSNEQFF. The CDR3 region has the DNA TGTGCCAGCAGCCAAGTGGCTAGCGGGAGCAATGAGCAGTTCTTC.

The genes are TRBV5-8 and TRBJ1-2; possibly TRBD1 for D (6 bases). The CDR3 extends over 14 amino acids. Germline CDR1 is SGHTS and CDR2 is YDEGEE. Deletions cut 5 bases from V and 4 bases from J, with 15 bases between. CDR3 loop: CASRTPQGFYGYTF. CDR3 DNA sequence: TGTGCCAGCAGGACACCACAGGGCTTCTATGGCTACACCTTC.